This T cell receptor beta chain was observed in a study of blood T cell repertoires in COVID-19. Study details: Samples came from the United States, Italy and Spain, spanning acute and convalescent COVID-19. T cells, B-cell-depleted T cells, or PBMCs provided the cDNA or gDNA that served as material.

Germline V gives CDR1 LGHNA, CDR2 YSLEER. The CDR3 covers 15 residues. V shed 1 base and J 5 bases; nucleotides not matched to a gene: 7. One Seattle source followed patients from active infection through their disease course. Some clones are missing from TCRdb's copy, which holds only in-frame ones; the method was immunoSEQ multiplex PCR. The sample lists 150,000 or so clones, about 76% seen once, with 5% in the top ten. This chain joins TRBV4-3 and TRBJ2-7; TRBD1 agrees at 8 bases. The TCR comes from a woman aged 70-85 years with COVID-19, enrolled during active disease. The specimen was peripheral blood. CDR3 loop: CASSQVGDRINEQYF. The CDR3 DNA sequence: TGCGCCAGCAGCCAAGTGGGGGACAGGATCAACGAGCAGTACTTC.